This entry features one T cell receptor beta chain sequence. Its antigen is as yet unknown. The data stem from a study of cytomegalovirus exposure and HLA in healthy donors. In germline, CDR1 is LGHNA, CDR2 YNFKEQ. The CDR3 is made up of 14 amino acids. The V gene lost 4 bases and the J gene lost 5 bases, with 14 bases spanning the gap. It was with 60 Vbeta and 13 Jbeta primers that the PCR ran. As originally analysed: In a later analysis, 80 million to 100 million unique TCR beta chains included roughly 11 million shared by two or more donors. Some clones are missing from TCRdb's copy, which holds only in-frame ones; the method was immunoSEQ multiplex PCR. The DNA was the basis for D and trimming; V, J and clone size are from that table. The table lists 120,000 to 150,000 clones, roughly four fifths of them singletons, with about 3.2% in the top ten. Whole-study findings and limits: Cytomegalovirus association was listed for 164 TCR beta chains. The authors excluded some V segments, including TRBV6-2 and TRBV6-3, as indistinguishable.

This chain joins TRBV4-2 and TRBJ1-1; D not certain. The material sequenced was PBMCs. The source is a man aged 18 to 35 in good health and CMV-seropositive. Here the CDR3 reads CASSPYPGVTEAFF. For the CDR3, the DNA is TGTGCCAGCAGCCCCTATCCCGGGGTAACTGAAGCTTTCTTT.